This TCR beta chain was captured in a study of blood T cell repertoires in COVID-19. The repertoire was sequenced with immunoSEQ multiplex PCR; TCRdb's copy has only in-frame clones and lacks some. Of about 140,000 clones in the sample, about 86% are singletons; the top ten hold 3.5% to 5.5%. V lost 3 bases, J lost 0 bases, and 8 bases stayed unmatched. The V gene's germline CDR1 is SGHAT and CDR2 FQNNGV. The CDR3 has 17 residues. The chain employs TRBV11-2 and TRBJ1-2; TRBD1 agrees at 9 bases. Source material: peripheral blood. The origin of this receptor is a woman in her thirties or forties with acute or convalescent COVID-19. The CDR3 DNA reads as TGTGCCAGCAGCTTCCTTCAGGACAGGGGAGCTAACTATGGCTACACCTTC. Residues: CASSFLQDRGANYGYTF.